Reported below is one TCR beta chain. What it binds is unknown. Profiling relied on immunoSEQ multiplex PCR, and the TCRdb table lists in-frame clones only, not all of them. The data show thousands of clones, with roughly 85% seen just once and approximately 31% held by the top ten. These data belong to a study of T cell clonotyping in hematopoietic cell transplantation. Broader study findings: Few recipient clonotypes overlapped donors; over 95% were de novo at given depth.

Recipients were bled about 28 days pretransplant and at posttransplant days 30, 100, 180. The sequence was collected from a female patient aged 30-39 years who had an allogeneic stem cell transplant, so the T cells may come from the graft donor. Some clones in this sample may be carry-over from other donors' samples. Sample: PBMCs, taken 180 days after allogeneic stem cell transplant.

The CDR3 nucleotides read TGTGCCAGCAGCCCGATCGCAGGCACCGGGGAGCTGTTTTTT. As protein: CASSPIAGTGELFF. The rearrangement joins TRBV27 to TRBJ2-2; no definite D call. This CDR3 spans 14 amino acids. The V and J ends lost 6 bases and 4 bases respectively, with 12 bases between them. In germline, CDR1 is MNHEY, CDR2 SMNVEV (reference sequence).